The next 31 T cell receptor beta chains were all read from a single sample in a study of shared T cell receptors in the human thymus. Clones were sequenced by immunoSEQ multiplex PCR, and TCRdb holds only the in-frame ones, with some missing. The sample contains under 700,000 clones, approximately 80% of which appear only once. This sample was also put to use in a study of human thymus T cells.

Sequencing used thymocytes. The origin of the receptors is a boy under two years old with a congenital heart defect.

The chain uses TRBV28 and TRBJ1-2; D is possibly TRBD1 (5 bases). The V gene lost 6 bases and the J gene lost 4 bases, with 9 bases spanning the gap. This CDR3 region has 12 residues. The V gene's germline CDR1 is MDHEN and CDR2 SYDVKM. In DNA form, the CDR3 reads TGTGCCAGCAGAGGCCAGGGCTATGGCTACACCTTC. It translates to CASRGQGYGYTF.

In DNA form, the CDR3 reads TGTGCCAGCAGTCTCCAGGGGGACAATGAGCAGTTCTTC. This codes for CASSLQGDNEQFF. V usage is TRBV6-6 and J usage is TRBJ2-1; 7 nucleotides line up with TRBD1. Trimming took 5 bases from V and 5 from J; bases not matched to a gene: 3. Germline CDR1 MNHNY, CDR2 SVGAGI (reference sequence). This CDR3 is built from 13 residues.

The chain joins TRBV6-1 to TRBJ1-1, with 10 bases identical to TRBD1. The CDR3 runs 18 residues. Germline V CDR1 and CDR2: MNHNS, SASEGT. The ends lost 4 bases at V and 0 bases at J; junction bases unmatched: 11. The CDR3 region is CASSVKRTGGALNTEAFF. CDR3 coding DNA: TGTGCCAGCAGTGTCAAAAGGACAGGGGGTGCCCTGAACACTGAAGCTTTCTTT.

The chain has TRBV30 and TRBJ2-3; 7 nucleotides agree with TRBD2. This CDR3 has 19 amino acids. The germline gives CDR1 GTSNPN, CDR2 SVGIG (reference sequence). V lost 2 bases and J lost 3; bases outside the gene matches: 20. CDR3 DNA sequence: TGTGCCTGGAGTACCCCCCTGTGTGTGGAGCGGGACTGTACAGATACGCAGTATTTT. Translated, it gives CAWSTPLCVERDCTDTQYF.

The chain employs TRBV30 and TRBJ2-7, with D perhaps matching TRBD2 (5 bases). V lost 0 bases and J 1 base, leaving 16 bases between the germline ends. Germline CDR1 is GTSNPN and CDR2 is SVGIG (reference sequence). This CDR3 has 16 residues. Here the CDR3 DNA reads TGTGCCTGGAGTGTACCCCCAGCGGCGCCTTCCTACGAGCAGTACTTC. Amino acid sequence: CAWSVPPAAPSYEQYF. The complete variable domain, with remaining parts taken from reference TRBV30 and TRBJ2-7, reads SQTIHQWPATLVQPVGSPLSLECTVEGTSNPNLYWYRQAAGRGLQLLFYSVGIGQISSEVPQNLSASRPQDRQFILSSKKLLLSDSGFYLCAWSVPPAAPSYEQYFGPGTRLTVT.

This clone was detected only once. As DNA, the CDR3 is TGCGCCAGCAGCTCATGGATTGGGACAGGGGAAACTGAAGCTTTCTTT. This sequence encodes CASSSWIGTGETEAFF. The rearrangement links TRBV5-1 to TRBJ1-1, with 10 nucleotides matching TRBD1. Germline V CDR1 and CDR2: SGHRS, YFSETQ. The CDR3 consists of 16 residues. V gave up 3 bases and J gave up 5 bases; unmatched junction bases: 10.

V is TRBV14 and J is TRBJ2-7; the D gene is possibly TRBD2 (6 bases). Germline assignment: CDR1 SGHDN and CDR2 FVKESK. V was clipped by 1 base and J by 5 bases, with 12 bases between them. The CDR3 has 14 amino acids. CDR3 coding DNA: TGTGCCAGCAGCCAAGGTGGCGGGATTCACGAGCAGTACTTC. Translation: CASSQGGGIHEQYF. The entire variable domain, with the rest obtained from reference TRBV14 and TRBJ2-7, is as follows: EAGVTQFPSHSVIEKGQTVTLRCDPISGHDNLYWYRRVMGKEIKFLLHFVKESKQDESGMPNNRFLAERTGGTYSTLKVQPAELEDSGVYFCASSQGGGIHEQYFGPGTRLTVT.

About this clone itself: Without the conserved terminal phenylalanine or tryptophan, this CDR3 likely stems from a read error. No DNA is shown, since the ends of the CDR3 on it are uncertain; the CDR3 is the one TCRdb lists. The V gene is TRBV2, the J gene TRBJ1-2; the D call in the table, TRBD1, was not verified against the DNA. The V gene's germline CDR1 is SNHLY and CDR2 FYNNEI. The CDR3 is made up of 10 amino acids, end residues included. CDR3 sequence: CASSTNRDML.

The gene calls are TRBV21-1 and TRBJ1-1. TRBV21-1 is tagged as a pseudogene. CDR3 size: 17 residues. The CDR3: CASSKKGRGQMNTEAFF. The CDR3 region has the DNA TGTGCCAGCAGCAAGAAGGGTAGAGGGCAGATGAACACTGAAGCTTTCTTT.

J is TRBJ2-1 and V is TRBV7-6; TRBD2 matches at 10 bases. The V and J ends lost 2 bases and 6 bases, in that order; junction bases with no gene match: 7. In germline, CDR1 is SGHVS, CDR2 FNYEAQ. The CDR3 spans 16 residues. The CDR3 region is CASSLSGLATRNEQFF. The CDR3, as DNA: TGTGCCAGCAGCTTATCGGGACTAGCGACTCGCAATGAGCAGTTCTTC.

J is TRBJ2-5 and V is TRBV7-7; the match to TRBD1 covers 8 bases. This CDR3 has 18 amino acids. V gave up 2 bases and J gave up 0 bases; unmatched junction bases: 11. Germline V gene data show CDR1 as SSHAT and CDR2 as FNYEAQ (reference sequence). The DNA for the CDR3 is TGTGCCAGCAGCTTAAAAGCCCCCACGGACAGGGACCAAGAGACCCAGTACTTC. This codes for CASSLKAPTDRDQETQYF.

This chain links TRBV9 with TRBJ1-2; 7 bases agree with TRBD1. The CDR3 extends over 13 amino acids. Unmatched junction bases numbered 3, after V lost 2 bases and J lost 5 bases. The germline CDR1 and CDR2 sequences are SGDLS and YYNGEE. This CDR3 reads CASSVGTVYGYTF. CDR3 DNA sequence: TGTGCCAGCAGCGTCGGGACAGTTTATGGCTACACCTTC.

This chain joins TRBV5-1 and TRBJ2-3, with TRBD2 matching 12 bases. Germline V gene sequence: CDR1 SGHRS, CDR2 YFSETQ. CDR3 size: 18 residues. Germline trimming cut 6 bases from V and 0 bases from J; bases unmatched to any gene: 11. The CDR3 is CASKMGTSGRPSTDTQYF. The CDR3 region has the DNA TGCGCCAGCAAAATGGGCACTAGCGGGAGGCCTAGCACAGATACGCAGTATTTT.

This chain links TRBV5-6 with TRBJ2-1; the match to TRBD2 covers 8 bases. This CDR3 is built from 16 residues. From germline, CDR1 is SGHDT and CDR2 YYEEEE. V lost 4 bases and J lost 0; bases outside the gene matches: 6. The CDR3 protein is CASSPTRGGSYNEQFF. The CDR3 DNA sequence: TGTGCCAGCAGCCCGACCCGGGGGGGCTCCTACAATGAGCAGTTCTTC.

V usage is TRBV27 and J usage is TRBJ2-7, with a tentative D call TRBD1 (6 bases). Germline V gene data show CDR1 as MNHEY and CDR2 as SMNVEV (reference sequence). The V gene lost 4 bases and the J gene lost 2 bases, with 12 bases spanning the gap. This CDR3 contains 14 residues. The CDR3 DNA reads TGTGCCAGCAGTTGGGGGACACCTACCTACGAGCAGTACTTC. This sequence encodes CASSWGTPTYEQYF.

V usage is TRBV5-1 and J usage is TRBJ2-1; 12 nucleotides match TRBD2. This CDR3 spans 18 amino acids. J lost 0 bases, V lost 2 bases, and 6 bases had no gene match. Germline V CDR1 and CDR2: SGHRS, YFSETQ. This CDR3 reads CASSFPGLAGPSYNEQFF. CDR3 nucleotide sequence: TGCGCCAGCAGCTTTCCGGGACTAGCGGGCCCCTCCTACAATGAGCAGTTCTTC. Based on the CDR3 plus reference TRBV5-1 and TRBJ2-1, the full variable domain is KAGVTQTPRYLIKTRGQQVTLSCSPISGHRSVSWYQQTPGQGLQFLFEYFSETQRNKGNFPGRFSGRQFSNSRSEMNVSTLELGDSALYLCASSFPGLAGPSYNEQFFGPGTRLTVL.

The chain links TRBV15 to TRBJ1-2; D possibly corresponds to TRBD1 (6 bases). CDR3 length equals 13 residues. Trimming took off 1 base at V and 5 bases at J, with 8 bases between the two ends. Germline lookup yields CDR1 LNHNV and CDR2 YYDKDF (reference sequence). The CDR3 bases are TGTGCCACCAGCAGAGGTCAGGGGTATGGCTACACCTTC. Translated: CATSRGQGYGYTF.

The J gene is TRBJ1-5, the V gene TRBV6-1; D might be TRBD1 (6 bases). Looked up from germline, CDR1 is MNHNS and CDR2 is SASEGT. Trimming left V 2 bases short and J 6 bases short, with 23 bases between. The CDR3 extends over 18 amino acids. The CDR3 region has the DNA TGTGCCAGCAGTGAACGGGCGGTGTCGAAGGGGGATATTCAGCCCCAGCATTTT. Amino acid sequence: CASSERAVSKGDIQPQHF.

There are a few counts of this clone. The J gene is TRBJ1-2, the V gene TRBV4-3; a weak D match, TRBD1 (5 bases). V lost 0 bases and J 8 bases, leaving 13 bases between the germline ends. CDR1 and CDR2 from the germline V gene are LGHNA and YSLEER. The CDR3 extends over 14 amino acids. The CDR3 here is CASSQDGAVSGYTF. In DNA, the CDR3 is TGCGCCAGCAGCCAAGATGGGGCAGTATCCGGCTACACCTTC.

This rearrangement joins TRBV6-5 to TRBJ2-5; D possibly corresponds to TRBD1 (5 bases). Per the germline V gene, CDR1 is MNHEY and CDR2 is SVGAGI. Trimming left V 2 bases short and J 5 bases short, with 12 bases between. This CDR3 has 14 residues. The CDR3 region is CASSYKGKGETQYF. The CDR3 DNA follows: TGTGCCAGCAGTTACAAAGGAAAGGGGGAGACCCAGTACTTC.

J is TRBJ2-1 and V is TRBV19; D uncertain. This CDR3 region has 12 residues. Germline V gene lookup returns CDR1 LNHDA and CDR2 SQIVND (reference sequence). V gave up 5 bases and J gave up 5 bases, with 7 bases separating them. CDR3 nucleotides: TGTGCCAGTAGTCCCCAGAACAATGAGCAGTTCTTC. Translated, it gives CASSPQNNEQFF.

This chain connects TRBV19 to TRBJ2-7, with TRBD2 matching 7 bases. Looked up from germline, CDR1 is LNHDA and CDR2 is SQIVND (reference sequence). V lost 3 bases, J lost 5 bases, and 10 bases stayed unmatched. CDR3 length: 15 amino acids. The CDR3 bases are TGTGCCAGTAGTATCGGGGGGAGGGCCGCCGACGAGCAGTACTTC. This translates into CASSIGGRAADEQYF.

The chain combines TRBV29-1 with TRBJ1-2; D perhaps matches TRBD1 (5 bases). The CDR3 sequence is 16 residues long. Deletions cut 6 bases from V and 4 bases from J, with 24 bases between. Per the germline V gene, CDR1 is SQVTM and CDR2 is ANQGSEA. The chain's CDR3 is CSVRKPPTVEIYGYTF. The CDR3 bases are TGCAGCGTCAGAAAACCACCGACAGTGGAGATCTATGGCTACACCTTC. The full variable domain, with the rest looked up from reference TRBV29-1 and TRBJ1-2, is SAVISQKPSRDICQRGTSLTIQCQVDSQVTMMFWYRQQPGQSLTLIATANQGSEATYESGFVIDKFPISRPNLTFSTLTVSNMSPEDSSIYLCSVRKPPTVEIYGYTFGSGTRLTVV.

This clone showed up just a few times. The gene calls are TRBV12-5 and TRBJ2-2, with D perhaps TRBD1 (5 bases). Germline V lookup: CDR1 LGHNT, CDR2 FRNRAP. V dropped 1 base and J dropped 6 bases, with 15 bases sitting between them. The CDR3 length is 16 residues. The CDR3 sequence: CASGLDVFRASGELFF. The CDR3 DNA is TGTGCTAGTGGTTTGGACGTCTTCAGGGCGTCCGGGGAGCTGTTTTTT.

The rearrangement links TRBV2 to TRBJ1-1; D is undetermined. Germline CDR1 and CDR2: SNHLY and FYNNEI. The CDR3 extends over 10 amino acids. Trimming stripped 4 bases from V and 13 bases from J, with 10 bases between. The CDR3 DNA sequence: TGTGCCAGCAGTGGCAGTGATTATTTCTTT. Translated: CASSGSDYFF.

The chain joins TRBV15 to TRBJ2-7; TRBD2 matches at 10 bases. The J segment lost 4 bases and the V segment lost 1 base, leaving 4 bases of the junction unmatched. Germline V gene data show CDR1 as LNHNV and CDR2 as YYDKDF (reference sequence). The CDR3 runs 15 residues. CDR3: CATSRVTSGEYEQYF. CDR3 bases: TGTGCCACCAGCAGAGTTACTAGCGGGGAATACGAGCAGTACTTC.

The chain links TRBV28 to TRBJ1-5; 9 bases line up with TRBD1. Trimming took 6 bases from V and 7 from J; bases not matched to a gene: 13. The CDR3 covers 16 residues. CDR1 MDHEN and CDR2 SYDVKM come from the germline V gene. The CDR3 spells CASRYLTGGAGQPQHF. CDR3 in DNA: TGTGCCAGCAGATACCTTACAGGGGGCGCAGGGCAGCCCCAGCATTTT.

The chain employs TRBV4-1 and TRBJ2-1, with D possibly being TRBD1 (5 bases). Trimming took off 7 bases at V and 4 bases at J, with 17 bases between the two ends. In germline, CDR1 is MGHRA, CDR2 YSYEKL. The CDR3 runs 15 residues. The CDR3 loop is CASTGREYDYNEQFF. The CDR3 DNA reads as TGCGCCAGCACAGGGCGCGAGTACGATTACAATGAGCAGTTCTTC.

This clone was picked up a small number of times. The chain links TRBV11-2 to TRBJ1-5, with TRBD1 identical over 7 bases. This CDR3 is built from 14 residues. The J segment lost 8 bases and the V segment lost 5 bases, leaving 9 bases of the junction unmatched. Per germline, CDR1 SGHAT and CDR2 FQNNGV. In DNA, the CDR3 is TGTGCCAGCAGCCTTCCGACAGGGCCGGAGCCCCAGCATTTT. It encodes CASSLPTGPEPQHF. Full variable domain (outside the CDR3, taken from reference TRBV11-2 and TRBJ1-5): EAGVAQSPRYKIIEKRQSVAFWCNPISGHATLYWYQQILGQGPKLLIQFQNNGVVDDSQLPKDRFSAERLKGVDSTLKIQPAKLEDSAVYLCASSLPTGPEPQHFGDGTRLSIL.

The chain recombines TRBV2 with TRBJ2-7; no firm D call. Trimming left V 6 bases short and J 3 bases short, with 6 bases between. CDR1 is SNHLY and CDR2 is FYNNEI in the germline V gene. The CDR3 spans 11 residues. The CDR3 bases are TGTGCCAGCAGGTCGGGCTACGAGCAGTACTTC. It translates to CASRSGYEQYF.

The CDR3 sequence: CASSSGQGGSSSYEQYF. The CDR3 nucleotides read TGTGCCAGCAGTTCAGGACAGGGGGGTTCCAGCTCCTACGAGCAGTACTTC. The chain joins TRBV27 to TRBJ2-7; 10 bases match TRBD1. The ends lost 4 bases at V and 0 bases at J; junction bases unmatched: 9. The CDR3 is 17 amino acids. Germline V gene data show CDR1 as MNHEY and CDR2 as SMNVEV (reference sequence).